These T cell receptor beta chains were read from a single sample in a study of blood T cell repertoires in COVID-19. The table came from immunoSEQ multiplex PCR; TCRdb's copy has only in-frame clones and leaves some out. There are 350,000 to 450,000 clones in the sample; approximately 91% occur only once, and roughly 0.9% lies in the top ten. Sequencing was performed on PBMCs or T cells enriched from blood (not recorded which). All receptors derive from a woman aged 40-49 years who had been exposed to COVID-19. CDR3s include the opening cysteine and the closing phenylalanine or tryptophan. Each record gives: D gene, V gene, J gene, clone size, CDR3 protein, CDR3 DNA. A D gene is named only where the DNA matches it firmly. A row's size may be missing; if present it is once, few, many or a size class.

d_call: .
v_call: TRBV10-1
j_call: TRBJ1-1
clone_size: .
cdr3_aa: CASSVRPNTEAFF
cdr3_nt: TGCGCCAGCAGTGTGCGTCCGAACACTGAAGCTTTCTTT

d_call: .
v_call: TRBV2
j_call: TRBJ2-1
clone_size: .
cdr3_aa: CASSGQGYNEQFF
cdr3_nt: TGTGCCAGCAGTGGGCAGGGCTACAATGAGCAGTTCTTC

d_call: .
v_call: TRBV30
j_call: TRBJ2-1
clone_size: .
cdr3_aa: CAWDPPGVRSNEQFF
cdr3_nt: TGTGCCTGGGATCCCCCGGGAGTACGTTCCAATGAGCAGTTCTTC

d_call: TRBD2
v_call: TRBV9
j_call: TRBJ2-3
clone_size: .
cdr3_aa: CASSASGWGGDTQYF
cdr3_nt: TGTGCCAGCAGCGCTAGCGGATGGGGTGGAGATACGCAGTATTTT

d_call: .
v_call: TRBV27
j_call: TRBJ1-6
clone_size: .
cdr3_aa: CASSLWAGDANSPLHF
cdr3_nt: TGTGCCAGCAGTTTATGGGCAGGGGATGCCAATTCACCCCTCCACTTT

d_call: TRBD1
v_call: TRBV5-1
j_call: TRBJ1-1
clone_size: .
cdr3_aa: CASSLGTANTEAFF
cdr3_nt: TGCGCCAGCAGCCTAGGGACAGCGAACACTGAAGCTTTCTTT

d_call: .
v_call: TRBV14
j_call: TRBJ2-2
clone_size: .
cdr3_aa: CASSQAIGAGELFF
cdr3_nt: TGTGCCAGCAGCCAAGCGATTGGAGCCGGGGAGCTGTTTTTT

d_call: TRBD1
v_call: TRBV19
j_call: TRBJ1-2
clone_size: .
cdr3_aa: CASSMEGAGGYTF
cdr3_nt: TGTGCCAGTAGTATGGAGGGGGCGGGAGGCTACACCTTC

d_call: .
v_call: TRBV7-6
j_call: TRBJ1-3
clone_size: .
cdr3_aa: CASSPDRTRRNTIYF
cdr3_nt: TGTGCCAGCAGCCCAGACAGGACTAGGAGAAACACCATATATTTT

d_call: TRBD1
v_call: TRBV5-1
j_call: TRBJ1-2
clone_size: .
cdr3_aa: CASSSDFRTGGNYGYTF
cdr3_nt: TGCGCCAGCAGCTCCGACTTTAGGACAGGGGGGAACTATGGCTACACCTTC

d_call: .
v_call: TRBV6-5
j_call: TRBJ1-1
clone_size: .
cdr3_aa: CASMSPGGGSTEAFF
cdr3_nt: TGTGCCAGCATGTCGCCGGGTGGGGGGAGCACTGAAGCTTTCTTT

d_call: .
v_call: TRBV12-5
j_call: TRBJ1-3
clone_size: .
cdr3_aa: CASGLVLDGRGNTIYF
cdr3_nt: TGTGCTAGTGGTTTGGTACTCGATGGGAGAGGAAACACCATATATTTT

d_call: .
v_call: TRBV9
j_call: TRBJ2-2
clone_size: .
cdr3_aa: CASSVYTAGELFF
cdr3_nt: TGTGCCAGCAGTGTTTACACAGCCGGGGAGCTGTTTTTT

d_call: TRBD1
v_call: TRBV2
j_call: TRBJ1-2
clone_size: .
cdr3_aa: CASSMGQGVGGYTF
cdr3_nt: TGTGCCAGCAGTATGGGACAGGGGGTAGGTGGCTACACCTTC

d_call: .
v_call: TRBV21-1
j_call: TRBJ2-7
clone_size: .
cdr3_aa: CASSKQGGGYEYEQYF
cdr3_nt: TGTGCCAGCAGCAAGCAAGGAGGCGGATACGAATACGAGCAGTACTTC

d_call: .
v_call: TRBV7-9
j_call: TRBJ1-6
clone_size: .
cdr3_aa: CASSRFEPLHF
cdr3_nt: TGTGCCAGCAGCCGGTTCGAACCCCTCCACTTT

d_call: .
v_call: TRBV6-1
j_call: TRBJ2-7
clone_size: .
cdr3_aa: CASSEGRGRTYEQYF
cdr3_nt: TGTGCCAGCAGTGAAGGGAGGGGCCGCACCTACGAGCAGTACTTC

d_call: .
v_call: TRBV15
j_call: TRBJ1-2
clone_size: .
cdr3_aa: CATSRDGGRWDGYTF
cdr3_nt: TGTGCCACCAGCAGAGATGGCGGGCGATGGGATGGCTACACCTTC

d_call: TRBD1
v_call: TRBV2
j_call: TRBJ1-4
clone_size: .
cdr3_aa: CASSELYRGGEKLFF
cdr3_nt: TGTGCCAGCAGTGAACTTTACAGGGGAGGCGAAAAACTGTTTTTT

d_call: .
v_call: TRBV6-1
j_call: TRBJ2-7
clone_size: .
cdr3_aa: CASSENGEQYF
cdr3_nt: TGTGCCAGCAGTGAGAACGGCGAGCAGTACTTC

d_call: .
v_call: TRBV6-1
j_call: TRBJ1-3
clone_size: .
cdr3_aa: CASSETGPGNTIYF
cdr3_nt: TGTGCCAGCAGTGAGACAGGTCCTGGAAACACCATATATTTT

d_call: .
v_call: TRBV6-2/TRBV6-3
j_call: TRBJ2-3
clone_size: .
cdr3_aa: CASSYERGGRTDTQYF
cdr3_nt: TGTGCCAGCAGTTACGAAAGGGGAGGAAGAACAGATACGCAGTATTTT

d_call: .
v_call: TRBV12-3/TRBV12-4
j_call: TRBJ1-1
clone_size: .
cdr3_aa: CASSFGRDTEAFF
cdr3_nt: TGTGCCAGCAGTTTCGGCAGGGACACTGAAGCTTTCTTT

d_call: TRBD1
v_call: TRBV6-1
j_call: TRBJ1-2
clone_size: .
cdr3_aa: CASSGAPWDRGRVALGYTF
cdr3_nt: TGTGCCAGCAGTGGGGCCCCCTGGGACAGGGGGCGAGTGGCGTTAGGCTACACCTTC

d_call: .
v_call: TRBV14
j_call: TRBJ1-2
clone_size: .
cdr3_aa: CASSQAGAVGGYTF
cdr3_nt: TGTGCCAGCAGCCAAGCAGGCGCCGTTGGGGGCTACACCTTC

d_call: TRBD1
v_call: TRBV7-9
j_call: TRBJ1-4
clone_size: .
cdr3_aa: CASSSTGGNEKLFF
cdr3_nt: TGTGCCAGCAGCTCGACAGGGGGGAATGAAAAACTGTTTTTT

d_call: .
v_call: TRBV30
j_call: TRBJ2-7
clone_size: .
cdr3_aa: CAWRGGTYEQYF
cdr3_nt: TGTGCCTGGAGGGGGGGTACCTACGAGCAGTACTTC

d_call: .
v_call: TRBV6-5
j_call: TRBJ1-1
clone_size: once
cdr3_aa: CASSQGSAFF
cdr3_nt: TGTGCCAGCAGTCAGGGTTCAGCTTTCTTT

d_call: .
v_call: TRBV18
j_call: TRBJ1-4
clone_size: .
cdr3_aa: CASSPGLVGATRNNEKLFF
cdr3_nt: TGTGCCAGCTCCCCAGGATTGGTTGGGGCGACACGAAATAATGAAAAACTGTTTTTT

d_call: TRBD1
v_call: TRBV29-1
j_call: TRBJ1-1
clone_size: .
cdr3_aa: CSVGQGGAFF
cdr3_nt: TGCAGCGTTGGACAGGGGGGAGCTTTCTTT

d_call: TRBD1
v_call: TRBV19
j_call: TRBJ1-4
clone_size: .
cdr3_aa: CASYGLRGVAEKLFF
cdr3_nt: TGTGCCAGTTACGGCCTCAGGGGGGTAGCGGAAAAACTGTTTTTT

d_call: TRBD2
v_call: TRBV9
j_call: TRBJ2-7
clone_size: .
cdr3_aa: CASSVGSGGYEQYF
cdr3_nt: TGTGCCAGCAGCGTAGGGTCGGGGGGCTACGAGCAGTACTTC

d_call: .
v_call: TRBV6-5
j_call: TRBJ1-4
clone_size: .
cdr3_aa: CATKQGSSEKLFF
cdr3_nt: TGTGCCACAAAACAGGGTTCGAGTGAAAAACTGTTTTTT

d_call: TRBD1
v_call: TRBV12-3/TRBV12-4
j_call: TRBJ1-2
clone_size: .
cdr3_aa: CASRLTGNYGYTF
cdr3_nt: TGTGCCAGCAGGCTGACAGGGAACTATGGCTACACCTTC

d_call: TRBD1
v_call: TRBV3-1/TRBV3-2
j_call: TRBJ1-6
clone_size: .
cdr3_aa: CASSGRQGSWNSPLHF
cdr3_nt: TGTGCCAGCAGCGGCCGACAGGGGTCGTGGAATTCACCCCTCCACTTT

d_call: TRBD1
v_call: TRBV19
j_call: TRBJ2-5
clone_size: .
cdr3_aa: CASSIGQGETQYF
cdr3_nt: TGTGCCAGTAGTATTGGACAGGGAGAGACCCAGTACTTC

d_call: .
v_call: TRBV6-5
j_call: TRBJ1-1
clone_size: .
cdr3_aa: CASSYSTFNTEAFF
cdr3_nt: TGTGCCAGCAGTTACTCGACATTTAACACTGAAGCTTTCTTT

d_call: TRBD1
v_call: TRBV10-3
j_call: TRBJ1-4
clone_size: .
cdr3_aa: CAISRGQGNEKLFF
cdr3_nt: TGTGCCATCAGTCGCGGACAGGGTAATGAAAAACTGTTTTTT

d_call: .
v_call: TRBV24-1
j_call: TRBJ1-5
clone_size: .
cdr3_aa: CATSDPRQVHQPQHF
cdr3_nt: TGTGCCACCAGTGACCCCCGACAGGTTCATCAGCCCCAGCATTTT